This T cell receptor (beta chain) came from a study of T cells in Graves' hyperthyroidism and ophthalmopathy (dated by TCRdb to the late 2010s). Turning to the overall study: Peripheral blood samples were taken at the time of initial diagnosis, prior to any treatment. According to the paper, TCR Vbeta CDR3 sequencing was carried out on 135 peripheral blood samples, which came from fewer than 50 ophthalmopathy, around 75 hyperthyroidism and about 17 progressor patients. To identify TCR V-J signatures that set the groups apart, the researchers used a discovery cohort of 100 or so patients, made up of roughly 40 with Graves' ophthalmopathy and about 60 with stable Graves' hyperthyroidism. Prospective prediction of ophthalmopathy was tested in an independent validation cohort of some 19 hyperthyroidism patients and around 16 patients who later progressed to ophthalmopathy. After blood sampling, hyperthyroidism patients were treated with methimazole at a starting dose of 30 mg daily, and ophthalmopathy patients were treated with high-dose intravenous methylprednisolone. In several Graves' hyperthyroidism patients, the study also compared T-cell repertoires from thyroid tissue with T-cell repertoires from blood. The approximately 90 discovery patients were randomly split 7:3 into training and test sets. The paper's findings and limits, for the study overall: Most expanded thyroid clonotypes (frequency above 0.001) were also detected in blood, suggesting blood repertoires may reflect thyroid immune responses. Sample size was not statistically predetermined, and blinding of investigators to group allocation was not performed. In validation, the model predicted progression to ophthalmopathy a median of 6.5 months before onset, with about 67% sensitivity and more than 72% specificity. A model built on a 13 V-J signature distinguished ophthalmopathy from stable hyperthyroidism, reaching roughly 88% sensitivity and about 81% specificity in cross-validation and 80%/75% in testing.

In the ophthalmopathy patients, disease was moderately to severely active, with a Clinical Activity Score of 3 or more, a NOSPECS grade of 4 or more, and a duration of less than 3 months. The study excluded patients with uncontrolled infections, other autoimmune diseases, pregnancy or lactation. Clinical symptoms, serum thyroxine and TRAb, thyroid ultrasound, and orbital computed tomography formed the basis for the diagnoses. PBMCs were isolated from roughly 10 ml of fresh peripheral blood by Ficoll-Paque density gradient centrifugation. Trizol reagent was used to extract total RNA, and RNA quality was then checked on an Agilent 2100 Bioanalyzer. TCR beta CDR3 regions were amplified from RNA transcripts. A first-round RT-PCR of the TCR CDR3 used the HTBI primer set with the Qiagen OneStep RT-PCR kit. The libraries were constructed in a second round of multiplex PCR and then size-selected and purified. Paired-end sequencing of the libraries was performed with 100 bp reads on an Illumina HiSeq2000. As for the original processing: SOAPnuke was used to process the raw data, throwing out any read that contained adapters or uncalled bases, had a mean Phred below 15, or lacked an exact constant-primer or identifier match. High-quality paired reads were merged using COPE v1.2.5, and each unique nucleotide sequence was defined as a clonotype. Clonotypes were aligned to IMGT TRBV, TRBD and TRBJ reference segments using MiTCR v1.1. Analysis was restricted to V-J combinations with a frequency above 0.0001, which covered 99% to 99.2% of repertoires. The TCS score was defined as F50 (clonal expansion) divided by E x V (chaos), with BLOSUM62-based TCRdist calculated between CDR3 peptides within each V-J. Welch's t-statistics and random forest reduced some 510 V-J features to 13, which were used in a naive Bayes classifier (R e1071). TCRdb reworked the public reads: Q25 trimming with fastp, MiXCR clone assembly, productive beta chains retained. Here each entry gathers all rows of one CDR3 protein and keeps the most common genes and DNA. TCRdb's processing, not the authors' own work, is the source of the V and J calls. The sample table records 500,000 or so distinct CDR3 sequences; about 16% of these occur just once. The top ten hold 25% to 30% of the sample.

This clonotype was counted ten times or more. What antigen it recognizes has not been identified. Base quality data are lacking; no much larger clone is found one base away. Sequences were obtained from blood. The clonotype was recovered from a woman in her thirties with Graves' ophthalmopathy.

This receptor carries the CDR3 CASSLGGTGKKTQYF. DNA sequence: TGTGCCAGCAGCTTAGGGGGGACAGGGAAAAAGACCCAGTACTTC. The chain is encoded by TRBV7-2 joined to TRBJ2-5; the junction holds 9 bases that match TRBD1. V lost 1 base and J lost 6 bases, and the count of bases not matched to a germline gene is 6. Looking up the germline V gene yields CDR1 SGHTA and CDR2 FQGNSA. The CDR3 spans 15 residues, from the cysteine through the phenylalanine. The retained sequence is limited to the CDR3, 45 bases, with the frame set at the first base.